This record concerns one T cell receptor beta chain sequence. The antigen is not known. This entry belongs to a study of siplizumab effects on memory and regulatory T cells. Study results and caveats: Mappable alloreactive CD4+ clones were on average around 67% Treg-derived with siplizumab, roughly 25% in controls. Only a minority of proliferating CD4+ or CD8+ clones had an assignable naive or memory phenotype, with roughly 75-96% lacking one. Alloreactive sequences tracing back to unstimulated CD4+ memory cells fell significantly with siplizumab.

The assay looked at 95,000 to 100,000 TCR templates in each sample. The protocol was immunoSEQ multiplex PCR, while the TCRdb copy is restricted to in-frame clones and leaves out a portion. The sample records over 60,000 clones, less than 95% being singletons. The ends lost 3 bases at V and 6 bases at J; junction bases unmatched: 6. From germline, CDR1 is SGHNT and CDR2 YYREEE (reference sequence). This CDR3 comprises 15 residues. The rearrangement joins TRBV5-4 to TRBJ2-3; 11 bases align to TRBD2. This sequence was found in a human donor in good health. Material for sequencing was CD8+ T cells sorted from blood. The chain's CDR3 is CASSSLAGVSDTQYF. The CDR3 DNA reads TGTGCCAGCAGCTCACTAGCGGGAGTGTCGGATACGCAGTATTTT.